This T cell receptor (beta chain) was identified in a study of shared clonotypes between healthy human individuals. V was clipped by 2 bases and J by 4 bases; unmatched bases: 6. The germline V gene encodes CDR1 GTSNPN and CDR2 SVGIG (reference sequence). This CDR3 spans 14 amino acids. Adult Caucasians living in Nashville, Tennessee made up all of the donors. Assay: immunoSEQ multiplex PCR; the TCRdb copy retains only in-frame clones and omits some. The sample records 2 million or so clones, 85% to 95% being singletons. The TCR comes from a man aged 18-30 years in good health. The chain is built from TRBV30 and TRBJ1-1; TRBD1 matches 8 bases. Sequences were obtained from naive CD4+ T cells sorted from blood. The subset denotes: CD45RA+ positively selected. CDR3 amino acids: CAWSLDRVGTEAFF. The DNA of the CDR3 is TGTGCCTGGAGTCTGGACAGGGTAGGCACTGAAGCTTTCTTT.